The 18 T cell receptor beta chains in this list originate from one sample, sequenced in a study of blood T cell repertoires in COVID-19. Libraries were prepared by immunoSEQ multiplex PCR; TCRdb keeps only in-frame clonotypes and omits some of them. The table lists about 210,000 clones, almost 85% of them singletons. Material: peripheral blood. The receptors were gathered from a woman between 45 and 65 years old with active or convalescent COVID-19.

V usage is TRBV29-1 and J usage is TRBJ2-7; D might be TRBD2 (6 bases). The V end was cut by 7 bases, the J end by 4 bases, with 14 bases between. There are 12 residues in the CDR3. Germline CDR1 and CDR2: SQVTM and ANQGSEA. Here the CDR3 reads CSARDWGYEQYF. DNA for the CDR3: TGCAGCGCCCGGGACTGGGGGTACGAGCAGTACTTC.

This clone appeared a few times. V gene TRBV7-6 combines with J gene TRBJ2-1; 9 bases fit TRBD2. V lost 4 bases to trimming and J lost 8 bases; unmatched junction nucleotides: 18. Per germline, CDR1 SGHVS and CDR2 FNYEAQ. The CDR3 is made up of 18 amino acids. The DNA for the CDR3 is TGTGCCAGCAGCTCAAGTATAGCGGGGGCGGCGGTAGGCTATGAGCAGTTCTTC. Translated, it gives CASSSSIAGAAVGYEQFF.

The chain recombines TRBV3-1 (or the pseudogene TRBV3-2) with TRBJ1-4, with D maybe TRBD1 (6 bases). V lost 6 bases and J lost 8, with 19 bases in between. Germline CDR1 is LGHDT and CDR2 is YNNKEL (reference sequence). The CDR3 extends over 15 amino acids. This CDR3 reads CASSPKGWGLEKLFF. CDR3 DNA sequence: TGTGCCAGCAGTCCCAAGGGGTGGGGGCTGGAAAAACTGTTTTTT.

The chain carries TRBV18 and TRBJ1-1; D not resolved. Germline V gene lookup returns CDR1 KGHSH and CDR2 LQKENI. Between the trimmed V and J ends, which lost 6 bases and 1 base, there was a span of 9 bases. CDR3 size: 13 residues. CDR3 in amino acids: CASSSTRNTEAFF. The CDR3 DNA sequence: TGTGCCAGCTCTTCAACACGGAACACTGAAGCTTTCTTT.

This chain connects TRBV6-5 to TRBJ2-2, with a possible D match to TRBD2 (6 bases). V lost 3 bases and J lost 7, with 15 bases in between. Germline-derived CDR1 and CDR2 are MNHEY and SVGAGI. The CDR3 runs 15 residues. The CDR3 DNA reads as TGTGCCAGCAGTTATAGGACTACTAATGACGGGGAGCTGTTTTTT. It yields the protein CASSYRTTNDGELFF.

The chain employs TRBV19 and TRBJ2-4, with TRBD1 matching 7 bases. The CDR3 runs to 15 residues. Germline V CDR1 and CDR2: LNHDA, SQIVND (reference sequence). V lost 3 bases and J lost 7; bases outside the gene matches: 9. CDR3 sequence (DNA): TGTGCCAGTAGTATCAGAGGACAGGTGGGGAACATTCAGTACTTC. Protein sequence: CASSIRGQVGNIQYF.

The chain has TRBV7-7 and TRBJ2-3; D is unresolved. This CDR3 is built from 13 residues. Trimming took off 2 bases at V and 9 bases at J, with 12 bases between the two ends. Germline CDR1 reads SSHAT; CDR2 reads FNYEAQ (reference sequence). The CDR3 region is CASSLKRGSTQYF. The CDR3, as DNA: TGTGCCAGCAGCTTAAAACGCGGCAGCACGCAGTATTTT.

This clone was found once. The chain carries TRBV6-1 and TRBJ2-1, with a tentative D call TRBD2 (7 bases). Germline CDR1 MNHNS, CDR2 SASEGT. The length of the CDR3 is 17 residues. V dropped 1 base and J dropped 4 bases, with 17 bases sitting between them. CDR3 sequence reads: CASSEVSVRGGYNEQFF. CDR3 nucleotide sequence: TGTGCCAGCAGTGAAGTGTCTGTTAGGGGGGGGTACAATGAGCAGTTCTTC.

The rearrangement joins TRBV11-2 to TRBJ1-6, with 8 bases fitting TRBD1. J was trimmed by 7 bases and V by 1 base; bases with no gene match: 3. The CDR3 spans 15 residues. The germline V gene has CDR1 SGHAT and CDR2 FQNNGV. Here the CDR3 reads CASSLGWTGNSPLHF. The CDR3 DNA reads TGTGCCAGCAGCTTAGGCTGGACAGGGAATTCACCCCTCCACTTT.

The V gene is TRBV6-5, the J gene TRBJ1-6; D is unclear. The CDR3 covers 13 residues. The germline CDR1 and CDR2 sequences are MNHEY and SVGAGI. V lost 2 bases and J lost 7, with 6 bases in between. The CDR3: CASSYAQNSPLHF. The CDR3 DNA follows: TGTGCCAGCAGTTACGCACAGAATTCACCCCTCCACTTT.

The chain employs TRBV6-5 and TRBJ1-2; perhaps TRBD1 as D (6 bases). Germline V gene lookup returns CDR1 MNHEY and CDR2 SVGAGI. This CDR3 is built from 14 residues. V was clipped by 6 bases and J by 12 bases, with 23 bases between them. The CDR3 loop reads CASRQGQGGAVNTF. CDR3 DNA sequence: TGTGCCAGCAGGCAGGGGCAAGGGGGAGCGGTGAACACCTTC.

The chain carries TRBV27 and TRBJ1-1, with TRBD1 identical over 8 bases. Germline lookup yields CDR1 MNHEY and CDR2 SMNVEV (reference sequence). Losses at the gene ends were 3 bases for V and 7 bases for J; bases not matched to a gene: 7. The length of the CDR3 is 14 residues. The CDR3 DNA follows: TGTGCCAGCAGTTTTCCAGGGGGCGGGGGTGAAGCTTTCTTT. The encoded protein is CASSFPGGGGEAFF.

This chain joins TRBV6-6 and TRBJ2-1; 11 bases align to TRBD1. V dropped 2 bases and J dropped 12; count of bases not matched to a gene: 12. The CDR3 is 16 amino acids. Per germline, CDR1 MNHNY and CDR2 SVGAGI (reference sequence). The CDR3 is CASSYLASGQGVRQFF. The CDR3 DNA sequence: TGTGCCAGCAGTTACCTAGCATCGGGACAGGGGGTCCGGCAGTTCTTC.

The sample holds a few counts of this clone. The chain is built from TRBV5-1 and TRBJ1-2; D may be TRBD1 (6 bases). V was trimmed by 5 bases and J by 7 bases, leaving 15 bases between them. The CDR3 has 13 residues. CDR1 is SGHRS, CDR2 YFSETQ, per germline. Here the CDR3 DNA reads TGCGCCAGCAGTCCCGGACAGAACGGTGGCTACACCTTC. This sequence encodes CASSPGQNGGYTF. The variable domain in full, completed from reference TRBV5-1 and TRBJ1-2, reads KAGVTQTPRYLIKTRGQQVTLSCSPISGHRSVSWYQQTPGQGLQFLFEYFSETQRNKGNFPGRFSGRQFSNSRSEMNVSTLELGDSALYLCASSPGQNGGYTFGSGTRLTVV.

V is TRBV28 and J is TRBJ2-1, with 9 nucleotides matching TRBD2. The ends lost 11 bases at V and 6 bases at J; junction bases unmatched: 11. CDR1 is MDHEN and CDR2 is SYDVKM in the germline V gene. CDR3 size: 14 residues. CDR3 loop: CACRRGGAGNEQFF. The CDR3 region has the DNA TGTGCCTGCCGACGCGGGGGGGCTGGCAATGAGCAGTTCTTC.

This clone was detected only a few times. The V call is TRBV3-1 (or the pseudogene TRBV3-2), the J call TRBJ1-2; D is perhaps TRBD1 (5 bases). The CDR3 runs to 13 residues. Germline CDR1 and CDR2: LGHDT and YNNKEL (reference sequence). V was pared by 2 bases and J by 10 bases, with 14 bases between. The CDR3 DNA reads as TGTGCCAGCAGCCAACAACCAGGGAATGTCTACACCTTC. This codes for CASSQQPGNVYTF.

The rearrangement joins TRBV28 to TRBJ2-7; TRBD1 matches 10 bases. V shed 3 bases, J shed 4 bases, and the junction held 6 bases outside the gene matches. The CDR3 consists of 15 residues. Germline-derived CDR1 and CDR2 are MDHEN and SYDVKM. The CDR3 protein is CASSLGQGIPYEQYF. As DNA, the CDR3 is TGTGCCAGCAGTTTGGGACAGGGGATCCCGTACGAGCAGTACTTC.

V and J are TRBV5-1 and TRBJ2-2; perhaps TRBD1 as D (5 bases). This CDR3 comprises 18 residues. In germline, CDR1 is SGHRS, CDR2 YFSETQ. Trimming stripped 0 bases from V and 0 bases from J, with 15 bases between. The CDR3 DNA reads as TGCGCCAGCAGCTTGGGGCAGGGTTCCGCAGCGAACACCGGGGAGCTGTTTTTT. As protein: CASSLGQGSAANTGELFF.